This T cell receptor beta chain was retrieved from a study of T cell repertoires in cytomegalovirus infection. At the level of the study: It was recently identified HLA-C-restricted and well-studied HLA-B-restricted CMV epitopes that the study used. Carrying CMV and the relevant HLA type showed in public TCR beta signatures.

This clonotype was found a few times. Its antigen remains unidentified. Study conclusions and caveats: Ex vivo responses were dominated by HLA-C-restricted CMV-specific TCR beta clonotypes. Carriers of CMV and the relevant HLA type were discriminated by public TCR beta frequency.

TCRdb reanalysed the reads using MiXCR and keeps one entry per CDR3 protein. This table holds 450,000 to 550,000 distinct CDR3 sequences, about 39% found once. The sequence came from a human donor in good health (CMV status not recorded). Some clones in this sample may be carry-over from other donors' samples. The sample was cultured PBMCs, taken from culture after CMV antigen stimulation.

The CDR3 region is CASSRSGRGETQYF. The DNA of the CDR3 is TGTGCCAGCAGCAGGAGCGGGAGGGGGGAGACCCAGTACTTC. The rearrangement joins TRBV7-2 to TRBJ2-5, with 10 nucleotides matching TRBD2. This CDR3 has 14 residues. In germline, CDR1 is SGHTA, CDR2 FQGNSA. V dropped 5 bases and J dropped 5; count of bases not matched to a gene: 5.